A single sample is the source of the 12 T cell receptor beta chains below, sequenced in a study of technical replicates of blood from a handful of donors listed by TCRdb under 2017. Library generation was performed with the immunoSEQ multiplex PCR assay. Imported from immuneACCESS, the table was reduced by TCRdb to in-frame sequences with V and J called. These copies leave out some clones; in studies compared against another copy, an unresolved V gene accounts for under half, and the cause of the remainder is not known. The sample data list 87,000 or so clones, and 92% of these were observed just once. The leading ten clones occupy 0.27% of the sample. Sample: T cells isolated from PBMCs. These receptors all stem from a human donor in good health.

This clone was seen only once. The J gene is TRBJ2-1, the V gene TRBV6-5, with 9 bases lining up with TRBD2. The ends lost 4 bases at V and 1 base at J; junction bases unmatched: 5. CDR1 MNHEY and CDR2 SVGAGI come from the germline V gene. The CDR3 runs to 16 residues. The chain's CDR3 is CASSSRSGGSYNEQFF. The CDR3 DNA reads TGTGCCAGCAGTTCCCGGAGCGGGGGGTCCTACAATGAGCAGTTCTTC.

The rearrangement uses TRBV28 and TRBJ2-7, with a possible D match to TRBD2 (7 bases). CDR3 length equals 13 residues. Germline values: CDR1 MDHEN, CDR2 SYDVKM. V lost 5 bases and J lost 2, with 10 bases in between. The CDR3 region is CASSIGGAYEQYF. For the CDR3, the DNA is TGTGCCAGCAGTATAGGGGGGGCCTACGAGCAGTACTTC.

The chain employs TRBV15 and TRBJ2-2; 7 bases agree with TRBD2. V shed 5 bases and J 2 bases; nucleotides not matched to a gene: 5. Germline-derived CDR1 and CDR2 are LNHNV and YYDKDF (reference sequence). The CDR3 is 15 amino acids. The CDR3: CATSPQTSNTGELFF. In nucleotides, the CDR3 is TGTGCCACCAGCCCCCAGACTAGCAACACCGGGGAGCTGTTTTTT.

The J gene is TRBJ2-3, the V gene TRBV5-1, with 10 nucleotides matching TRBD2. With V trimmed by 2 bases and J by 1 base, 1 base remained unmatched. The CDR3 runs 15 residues. CDR1 SGHRS and CDR2 YFSETQ come from the germline V gene. The CDR3 DNA sequence: TGCGCCAGCAGCTTCGGGACTAGCGGCACAGATACGCAGTATTTT. Translation: CASSFGTSGTDTQYF.

The V gene is TRBV6-5, the J gene TRBJ1-2; a possible D gene is TRBD1 (6 bases). The V end lost 0 bases, the J end lost 2 bases, and 7 bases lay between the germline ends. The CDR3 totals 14 residues. CDR1 and CDR2 (germline): MNHEY, SVGAGI. The chain's CDR3 is CASSYSTGNYGYTF. The DNA for the CDR3 is TGTGCCAGCAGTTACTCCACAGGGAACTATGGCTACACCTTC.

CDR3 residues: CASRPGGGGYNEQFF. The DNA of the CDR3 is TGCGCCAGCAGGCCGGGGGGCGGAGGATACAATGAGCAGTTCTTC. V gene TRBV5-1 combines with J gene TRBJ2-1, with D tentatively TRBD2 (7 bases). Germline CDR1 is SGHRS and CDR2 is YFSETQ. V was trimmed by 5 bases and J by 4 bases, leaving 16 bases between them. This CDR3 has 15 residues.

The V gene is TRBV4-1, the J gene TRBJ2-2, with 10 positions matching TRBD1. Unmatched junction bases numbered 7, after V lost 2 bases and J lost 4 bases. The CDR3 contains 17 residues. Germline V gene lookup returns CDR1 MGHRA and CDR2 YSYEKL. The DNA for the CDR3 is TGCGCCAGCAGCCAACTCGACAGGGGGCCGTCCACCGGGGAGCTGTTTTTT. It translates to CASSQLDRGPSTGELFF.

The V gene is TRBV10-1, the J gene TRBJ2-1, with D maybe TRBD2 (6 bases). The CDR3 runs 15 residues. CDR1 and CDR2 (germline): WNHNN, SYGVQD (reference sequence). V shed 3 bases and J shed 3 bases, with 12 bases lying between them. In DNA, the CDR3 is TGCGCCAGCAGTGACGGGGGAGTCTTCTACAATGAGCAGTTCTTC. This encodes CASSDGGVFYNEQFF.

The chain uses TRBV7-6 and TRBJ1-2; 8 positions match TRBD1. V shed 2 bases and J 7 bases; nucleotides not matched to a gene: 9. This CDR3 has 15 residues. Germline loops: CDR1 SGHVS, CDR2 FNYEAQ. CDR3: CASSLSPGGEVGYTF. The DNA of the CDR3 is TGTGCCAGCAGCTTATCCCCAGGGGGCGAGGTTGGCTACACCTTC. Filled out from reference TRBV7-6 and TRBJ1-2, the complete variable domain reads GAGVSQSPRYKVTKRGQDVALRCDPISGHVSLYWYRQALGQGPEFLTYFNYEAQQDKSGLPNDRFSAERPEGSISTLTIQRTEQRDSAMYRCASSLSPGGEVGYTFGSGTRLTVV.

The CDR3 DNA reads TGCAGCGTTGCCGACTCGGCACCGGCCTACGAGCAGTACTTC. The encoded protein is CSVADSAPAYEQYF. The chain employs TRBV29-1 and TRBJ2-7; D call uncertain. Germline V gene sequence: CDR1 SQVTM, CDR2 ANQGSEA. This CDR3 is built from 14 residues. Trimming left V 4 bases short and J 2 bases short, with 15 bases between.

CDR3 residues: CASSLRLLAGANEQFF. The DNA for the CDR3 is TGTGCCAGCAGTTTAAGGTTACTAGCGGGGGCCAATGAGCAGTTCTTC. The V call is TRBV28, the J call TRBJ2-1; 11 positions match TRBD2. V was clipped by 2 bases and J by 6 bases; unmatched bases: 6. CDR3 length equals 16 residues. CDR1 MDHEN and CDR2 SYDVKM come from the germline V gene.

The chain joins TRBV6-1 to TRBJ2-7; tentative D call: TRBD1 (6 bases). The CDR3 covers 14 residues. The V gene lost 5 bases and the J gene lost 3 bases, with 14 bases spanning the gap. Germline CDR1 is MNHNS and CDR2 is SASEGT. The CDR3 sequence is CASSPLPDSYEQYF. DNA of the CDR3: TGTGCCAGCAGTCCTTTACCGGACAGCTACGAGCAGTACTTC.